These T cell receptor beta chains were read from a single sample in a study of T cells in Graves' hyperthyroidism and ophthalmopathy. Each CDR3 protein is one row after TCRdb ran MiXCR on the multiplex PCR reads. The table has about 700,000 distinct CDR3 sequences, 40% to 55% seen once; the top ten hold less than 9%. The material sequenced was peripheral blood or thyroid tissue (not recorded which). The receptor set was obtained from an adult man with Graves' disease, either hyperthyroidism or ophthalmopathy (not recorded which). Each CDR3 is given with its conserved first and last residue. Fields, in order: clone size, V gene, J gene, D gene, CDR3 protein, CDR3 DNA. A D gene is named only where the DNA matches it firmly. The size of a clone is reported for some rows only, either as once, few or many, or as a class for expanded clones.

clone_size: .
v_call: TRBV5-1
j_call: TRBJ2-7
d_call: TRBD2
cdr3_aa: CASSAPGRGGYEQYF
cdr3_nt: TGCGCCAGCAGCGCCCCGGGACGGGGAGGGTACGAGCAGTACTTC

clone_size: .
v_call: TRBV11-1
j_call: TRBJ2-5
d_call: .
cdr3_aa: CASSDPQGPETQYF
cdr3_nt: TGTGCCAGCAGTGATCCACAGGGTCCGGAGACCCAGTACTTC

clone_size: few
v_call: TRBV9
j_call: TRBJ1-6
d_call: .
cdr3_aa: CASSVGWGSRNSPLHF
cdr3_nt: TGTGCCAGCAGCGTAGGGTGGGGCAGCCGGAATTCACCCCTCCACTTT

clone_size: few
v_call: TRBV12-3/TRBV12-4
j_call: TRBJ1-5
d_call: .
cdr3_aa: CASSLRDRQPQHF
cdr3_nt: TGTGCCAGCAGCTTGCGGGACCGGCAGCCCCAGCATTTT

clone_size: .
v_call: TRBV29-1
j_call: TRBJ2-5
d_call: .
cdr3_aa: CSVKTETQYF
cdr3_nt: TGCAGCGTTAAAACGGAGACCCAGTACTTC

clone_size: many
v_call: TRBV29-1
j_call: TRBJ1-6
d_call: TRBD1
cdr3_aa: CAVLQSGTGIPLHF
cdr3_nt: TGCGCAGTCCTCCAGTCCGGGACAGGGATTCCCCTCCACTTT

clone_size: .
v_call: TRBV29-1
j_call: TRBJ2-5
d_call: .
cdr3_aa: CSVGRDSVGGTQYF
cdr3_nt: TGCAGCGTTGGCCGGGACAGCGTGGGGGGGACCCAGTACTTC

clone_size: .
v_call: TRBV5-1
j_call: TRBJ2-7
d_call: .
cdr3_aa: CASSLLTATHEQYF
cdr3_nt: TGCGCCAGCAGCTTGTTGACAGCCACCCACGAGCAGTACTTC

clone_size: .
v_call: TRBV6-1
j_call: TRBJ1-2
d_call: .
cdr3_aa: CASSAGVWGYTF
cdr3_nt: TGTGCCAGCAGTGCAGGGGTATGGGGCTACACCTTC

clone_size: many
v_call: TRBV10-2
j_call: TRBJ2-5
d_call: TRBD2
cdr3_aa: CASSEPRKAGVTETQYF
cdr3_nt: TGCGCCAGCAGTGAGCCACGAAAAGCGGGAGTAACGGAGACCCAGTACTTC

clone_size: .
v_call: TRBV29-1
j_call: TRBJ1-6
d_call: .
cdr3_aa: CSLGGNSPLHF
cdr3_nt: TGCAGCTTAGGGGGTAATTCACCCCTCCACTTT

clone_size: .
v_call: TRBV10-3
j_call: TRBJ1-6
d_call: TRBD1
cdr3_aa: CASGGQGKSPLHF
cdr3_nt: TGTGCCAGCGGGGGACAGGGTAAATCACCCCTCCACTTT

clone_size: many
v_call: TRBV20-1
j_call: TRBJ1-6
d_call: .
cdr3_aa: CSASIGRDNSPLHF
cdr3_nt: TGCAGTGCTTCGATAGGCAGGGACAATTCACCCCTCCACTTT

clone_size: .
v_call: TRBV11-1
j_call: TRBJ1-1
d_call: .
cdr3_aa: CASSLRRVGFGGNTEAFF
cdr3_nt: TGTGCCAGCAGCTTGAGGAGAGTCGGTTTCGGGGGGAACACTGAAGCTTTCTTT

clone_size: .
v_call: TRBV2
j_call: TRBJ1-3
d_call: .
cdr3_aa: CASSPLGSFSGNTIYF
cdr3_nt: TGTGCCAGCAGCCCCCTGGGGAGTTTTTCTGGAAACACCATATATTTT

clone_size: .
v_call: TRBV6-1
j_call: TRBJ2-5
d_call: TRBD2
cdr3_aa: CASGKMTSGSGTQYF
cdr3_nt: TGTGCCAGCGGGAAAATGACTAGCGGGAGCGGGACCCAGTACTTC

clone_size: .
v_call: TRBV20-1
j_call: TRBJ1-6
d_call: .
cdr3_aa: CSARGRGALINSPLHF
cdr3_nt: TGCAGTGCTAGAGGCCGAGGGGCGCTCATTAATTCACCCCTCCACTTT

clone_size: few
v_call: TRBV20-1
j_call: TRBJ1-4
d_call: .
cdr3_aa: CSASAPNEKLFF
cdr3_nt: TGCAGTGCTTCCGCCCCTAATGAAAAACTGTTTTTT

clone_size: many
v_call: TRBV7-9
j_call: TRBJ1-6
d_call: .
cdr3_aa: CASSSTGAHNSPLHF
cdr3_nt: TGTGCCAGCAGCTCGACAGGAGCCCATAATTCACCCCTCCACTTT

clone_size: .
v_call: TRBV2
j_call: TRBJ1-2
d_call: .
cdr3_aa: CASTRGDGGYTF
cdr3_nt: TGTGCCAGCACGAGGGGCGACGGCGGCTACACCTTC

clone_size: .
v_call: TRBV12-3/TRBV12-4
j_call: TRBJ1-4
d_call: .
cdr3_aa: CASSFLSGTEKLFF
cdr3_nt: TGTGCCAGCAGCTTTTTGTCAGGGACCGAAAAACTGTTTTTT

clone_size: .
v_call: TRBV24-1
j_call: TRBJ1-3
d_call: TRBD1
cdr3_aa: CATSDSADRGNTIYF
cdr3_nt: TGTGCCACCAGTGATTCTGCTGACAGGGGGAACACCATATATTTT

clone_size: .
v_call: TRBV10-3
j_call: TRBJ1-5
d_call: .
cdr3_aa: CAISDGGSQPQHF
cdr3_nt: TGTGCCATCAGTGATGGGGGCAGTCAGCCCCAGCATTTT

clone_size: many
v_call: TRBV29-1
j_call: TRBJ1-2
d_call: .
cdr3_aa: CSVVPGGYGYTF
cdr3_nt: TGCAGCGTTGTACCTGGAGGGTACGGCTACACCTTC

clone_size: .
v_call: TRBV2
j_call: TRBJ2-7
d_call: TRBD1
cdr3_aa: CARRQGSSYEQYF
cdr3_nt: TGTGCCAGAAGACAGGGTAGCTCCTACGAGCAGTACTTC

clone_size: .
v_call: TRBV2
j_call: TRBJ2-7
d_call: TRBD2
cdr3_aa: CAGRRVAGEAKQYF
cdr3_nt: TGTGCCGGCAGGCGGGTAGCGGGAGAGGCTAAGCAGTACTTC

clone_size: .
v_call: TRBV29-1
j_call: TRBJ1-5
d_call: .
cdr3_aa: CSGAGIDNQPQHF
cdr3_nt: TGCAGCGGGGCAGGGATTGACAATCAGCCCCAGCACTTT

clone_size: few
v_call: TRBV28
j_call: TRBJ1-2
d_call: TRBD1
cdr3_aa: CASSLPTGGNGYTF
cdr3_nt: TGTGCCAGCAGTTTACCCACAGGGGGCAATGGCTACACCTTC

clone_size: few
v_call: TRBV25-1
j_call: TRBJ1-4
d_call: .
cdr3_aa: CAWSVSEKLFF
cdr3_nt: TGTGCCTGGAGTGTATCCGAAAAACTGTTTTTT

clone_size: .
v_call: TRBV29-1
j_call: TRBJ1-2
d_call: TRBD1
cdr3_aa: CSRATGDSGYTF
cdr3_nt: TGCAGCAGGGCTACAGGGGATTCTGGCTACACCTTC

clone_size: few
v_call: TRBV7-8
j_call: TRBJ2-7
d_call: .
cdr3_aa: CASSYGGPYEQYF
cdr3_nt: TGTGCCAGCAGTTACGGGGGCCCCTACGAGCAGTACTTC

clone_size: .
v_call: TRBV7-9
j_call: TRBJ1-6
d_call: .
cdr3_aa: CASSFGTRPLHF
cdr3_nt: TGTGCCAGCAGCTTCGGGACTAGACCCCTCCACTTT

clone_size: few
v_call: TRBV7-9
j_call: TRBJ2-7
d_call: .
cdr3_aa: CASSLFRDVEQYF
cdr3_nt: TGTGCCAGCAGTTTATTCCGGGACGTCGAGCAGTACTTC

clone_size: few
v_call: TRBV7-8
j_call: TRBJ1-2
d_call: .
cdr3_aa: CASSFPMGRGIIGYTF
cdr3_nt: TGTGCCAGCAGCTTCCCGATGGGACGGGGGATCATTGGCTACACCTTC

clone_size: .
v_call: TRBV7-8
j_call: TRBJ2-2
d_call: TRBD1
cdr3_aa: CASSHRDSSGELFF
cdr3_nt: TGTGCCAGCAGCCATCGGGACAGCTCTGGGGAGCTGTTTTTT

clone_size: many
v_call: TRBV9
j_call: TRBJ1-6
d_call: .
cdr3_aa: CASSVMVNNSPLHF
cdr3_nt: TGTGCCAGCAGCGTAATGGTTAATAATTCACCCCTCCACTTT

clone_size: .
v_call: TRBV7-9
j_call: TRBJ1-1
d_call: TRBD1
cdr3_aa: CASSQVATGVNAGTEAFF
cdr3_nt: TGCGCCAGCAGCCAAGTAGCCACAGGGGTTAACGCGGGGACTGAAGCTTTCTTT

clone_size: .
v_call: TRBV2
j_call: TRBJ1-4
d_call: TRBD1
cdr3_aa: CASSVDPNRGEKLFF
cdr3_nt: TGTGCCAGCAGTGTAGACCCGAACAGGGGTGAAAAACTGTTTTTT

clone_size: many
v_call: TRBV2
j_call: TRBJ2-2
d_call: .
cdr3_aa: CASSADWTGELFF
cdr3_nt: TGTGCCAGCAGTGCCGACTGGACCGGGGAGCTGTTTTTT

clone_size: .
v_call: TRBV7-9
j_call: TRBJ2-7
d_call: .
cdr3_aa: CASSLELDGYYEQYF
cdr3_nt: TGTGCCAGCAGCTTGGAGCTGGACGGATACTACGAGCAGTACTTC

clone_size: many
v_call: TRBV20-1
j_call: TRBJ2-7
d_call: .
cdr3_aa: CSAETDTYEQYF
cdr3_nt: TGCAGTGCTGAGACAGATACCTACGAGCAGTACTTC

clone_size: few
v_call: TRBV29-1
j_call: TRBJ1-1
d_call: .
cdr3_aa: CSAGEVYTEAFF
cdr3_nt: TGCAGCGCTGGGGAGGTGTACACTGAAGCTTTCTTT

clone_size: many
v_call: TRBV7-2
j_call: TRBJ1-5
d_call: .
cdr3_aa: CASSPRGNQPQHF
cdr3_nt: TGTGCCAGCAGCCCTAGGGGCAATCAGCCCCAGCATTTT

clone_size: .
v_call: TRBV21-1
j_call: TRBJ1-1
d_call: .
cdr3_aa: CASSSGRTGGNTEAFF
cdr3_nt: TGTGCCAGCAGCAGTGGACGGACAGGCGGGAACACTGAAGCTTTCTTT

clone_size: .
v_call: TRBV25-1
j_call: TRBJ1-3
d_call: TRBD1
cdr3_aa: CAGNRDRADGNTIYF
cdr3_nt: TGTGCCGGCAATCGGGACAGGGCGGACGGAAACACCATATATTTT

clone_size: many
v_call: TRBV15
j_call: TRBJ1-1
d_call: .
cdr3_aa: CATSRDGRAGTEAFF
cdr3_nt: TGTGCCACCAGCAGAGATGGCCGGGCGGGAACTGAAGCTTTCTTT

clone_size: .
v_call: TRBV29-1
j_call: TRBJ1-6
d_call: .
cdr3_aa: CNEGFYNSPLHF
cdr3_nt: TGCAACGAGGGCTTCTATAATTCACCCCTCCACTTT

clone_size: many
v_call: TRBV9
j_call: TRBJ1-2
d_call: .
cdr3_aa: CASSVDANYGYTF
cdr3_nt: TGTGCCAGCAGCGTAGATGCTAACTATGGCTACACCTTC

clone_size: .
v_call: TRBV7-9
j_call: TRBJ1-2
d_call: .
cdr3_aa: CASRQAGAYGYTF
cdr3_nt: TGTGCCAGCAGGCAAGCAGGGGCCTATGGCTACACCTTC

clone_size: many
v_call: TRBV29-1
j_call: TRBJ1-1
d_call: .
cdr3_aa: CSVEDGVALGWAFF
cdr3_nt: TGCAGCGTTGAAGATGGAGTCGCGCTCGGGTGGGCTTTCTTT

clone_size: medium-sized
v_call: TRBV25-1
j_call: TRBJ1-6
d_call: TRBD1
cdr3_aa: CASSDLRQGARSPLHF
cdr3_nt: TGTGCCAGCAGTGACCTACGACAGGGGGCACGTTCACCCCTCCACTTT